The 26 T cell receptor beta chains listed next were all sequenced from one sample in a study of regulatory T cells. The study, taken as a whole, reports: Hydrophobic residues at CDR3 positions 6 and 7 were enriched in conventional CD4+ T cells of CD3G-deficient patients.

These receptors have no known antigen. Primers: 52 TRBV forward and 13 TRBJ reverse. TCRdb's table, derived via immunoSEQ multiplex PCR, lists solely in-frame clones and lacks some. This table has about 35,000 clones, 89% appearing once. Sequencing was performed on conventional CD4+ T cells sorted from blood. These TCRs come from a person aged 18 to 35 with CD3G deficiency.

CDR3 sequence (DNA): TGTGCCAGCAGCCTCCGACTAGCGGACTCCTACGAGCAGTACTTC. Residues: CASSLRLADSYEQYF. The V call is TRBV7-2, the J call TRBJ2-7, with TRBD2 identical over 9 bases. Trimming took 5 bases from V and 0 from J; bases not matched to a gene: 5. Germline V gene data show CDR1 as SGHTA and CDR2 as FQGNSA. The CDR3 spans 15 residues. The whole variable domain, remainder taken from reference TRBV7-2 and TRBJ2-7, is GAGVSQSPSNKVTEKGKDVELRCDPISGHTALYWYRQSLGQGLEFLIYFQGNSAPDKSGLPSDRFSAERTGGSVSTLTIQRTQQEDSAVYLCASSLRLADSYEQYFGPGTRLTVT.

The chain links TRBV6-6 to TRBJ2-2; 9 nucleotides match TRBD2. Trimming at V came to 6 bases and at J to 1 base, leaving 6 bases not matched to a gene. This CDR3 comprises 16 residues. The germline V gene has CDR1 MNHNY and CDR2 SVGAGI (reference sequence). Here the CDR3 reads CASSITSGLNTGELFF. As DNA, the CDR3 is TGTGCCAGCAGCATAACTAGCGGGCTGAACACCGGGGAGCTGTTTTTT.

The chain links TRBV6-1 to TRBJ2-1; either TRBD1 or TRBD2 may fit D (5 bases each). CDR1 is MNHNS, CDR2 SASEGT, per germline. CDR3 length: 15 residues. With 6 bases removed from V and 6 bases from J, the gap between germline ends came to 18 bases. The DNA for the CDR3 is TGTGCCAGCAGGAGGGGCTCCTCCCCCTCCAATGAGCAGTTCTTC. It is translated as CASRRGSSPSNEQFF.

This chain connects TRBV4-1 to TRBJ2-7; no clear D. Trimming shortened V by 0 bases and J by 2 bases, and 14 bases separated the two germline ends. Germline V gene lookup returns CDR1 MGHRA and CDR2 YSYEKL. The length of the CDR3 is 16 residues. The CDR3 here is CASSQEAHPSPYEQYF. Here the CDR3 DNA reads TGCGCCAGCAGCCAAGAGGCGCATCCCTCGCCCTACGAGCAGTACTTC.

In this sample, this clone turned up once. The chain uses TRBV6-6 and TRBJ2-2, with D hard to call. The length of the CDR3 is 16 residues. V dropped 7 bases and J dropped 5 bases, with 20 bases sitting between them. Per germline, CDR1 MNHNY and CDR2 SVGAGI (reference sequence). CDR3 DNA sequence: TGTGCCAGCACCTTGGACGGCGCCTTCCCTACCGGGGAGCTGTTTTTT. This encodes CASTLDGAFPTGELFF.

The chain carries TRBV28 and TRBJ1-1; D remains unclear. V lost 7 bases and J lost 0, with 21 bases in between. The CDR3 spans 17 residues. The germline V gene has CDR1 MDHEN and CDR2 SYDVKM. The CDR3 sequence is CASIPSHSILMNTEAFF. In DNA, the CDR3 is TGTGCCAGCATCCCCTCGCACAGCATCCTCATGAACACTGAAGCTTTCTTT.

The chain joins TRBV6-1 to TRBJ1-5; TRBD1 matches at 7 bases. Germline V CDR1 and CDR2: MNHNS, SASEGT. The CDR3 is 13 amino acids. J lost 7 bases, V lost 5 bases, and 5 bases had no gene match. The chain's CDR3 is CASSFTGDQPQHF. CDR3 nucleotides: TGTGCCAGCAGTTTTACAGGGGACCAGCCCCAGCATTTT.

The CDR3 coding sequence is TGTGCCAGCAGCCCTACAAGCCCGGGGAGGGCAGATACGCAGTATTTT. Translation gives CASSPTSPGRADTQYF. The J gene is TRBJ2-3, the V gene TRBV7-2; 7 nucleotides agree with TRBD2. J gave up 4 bases and V 5 bases, and 12 bases lay outside the gene matches. This CDR3 has 16 amino acids. Germline V gene data show CDR1 as SGHTA and CDR2 as FQGNSA.

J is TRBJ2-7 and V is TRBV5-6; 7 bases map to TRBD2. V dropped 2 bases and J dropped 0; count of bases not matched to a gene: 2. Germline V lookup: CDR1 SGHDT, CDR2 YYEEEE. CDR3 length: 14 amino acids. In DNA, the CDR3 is TGTGCCAGCAGCTTCTGGGGGGGCTCCTACGAGCAGTACTTC. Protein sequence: CASSFWGGSYEQYF.

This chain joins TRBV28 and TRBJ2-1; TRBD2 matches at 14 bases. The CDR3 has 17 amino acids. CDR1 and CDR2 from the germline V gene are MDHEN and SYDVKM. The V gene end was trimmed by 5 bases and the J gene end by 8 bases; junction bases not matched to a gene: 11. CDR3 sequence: CASSQTRTSGRPDEQFF. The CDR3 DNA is TGTGCCAGCAGTCAAACTAGGACTAGCGGGAGGCCGGATGAGCAGTTCTTC.

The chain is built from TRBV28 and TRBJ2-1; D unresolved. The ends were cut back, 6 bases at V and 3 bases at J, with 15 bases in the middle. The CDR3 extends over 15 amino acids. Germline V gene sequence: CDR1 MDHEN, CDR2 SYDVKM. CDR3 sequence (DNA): TGTGCCAGCAGCCTCCGGTTCCCTGGCTACAATGAGCAGTTCTTC. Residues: CASSLRFPGYNEQFF.

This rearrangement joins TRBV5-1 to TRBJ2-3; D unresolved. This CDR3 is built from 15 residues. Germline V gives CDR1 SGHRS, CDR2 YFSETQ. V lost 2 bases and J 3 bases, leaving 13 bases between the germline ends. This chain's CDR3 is CASSFLARLTDTQYF. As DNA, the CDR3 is TGCGCCAGCAGCTTTCTTGCTCGTCTTACAGATACGCAGTATTTT.

The CDR3 DNA follows: TGTGCCAGCAGCTTAGGGGGGAGGGGACAGGGTATTCGCGAGCAGTACTTC. This gives the protein CASSLGGRGQGIREQYF. The chain employs TRBV7-2 and TRBJ2-7; 9 nucleotides line up with TRBD1. The CDR3 has 17 amino acids. The junction had 13 bases not matched to a gene; V was cut back by 1 base and J by 6 bases. From germline, CDR1 is SGHTA and CDR2 FQGNSA.

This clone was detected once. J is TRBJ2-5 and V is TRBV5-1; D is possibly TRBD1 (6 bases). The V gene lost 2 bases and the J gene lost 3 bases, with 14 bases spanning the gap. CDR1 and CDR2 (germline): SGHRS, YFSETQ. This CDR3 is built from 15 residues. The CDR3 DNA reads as TGCGCCAGCAGCTTTTACGGGCAGGGGAAAGAGACCCAGTACTTC. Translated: CASSFYGQGKETQYF.

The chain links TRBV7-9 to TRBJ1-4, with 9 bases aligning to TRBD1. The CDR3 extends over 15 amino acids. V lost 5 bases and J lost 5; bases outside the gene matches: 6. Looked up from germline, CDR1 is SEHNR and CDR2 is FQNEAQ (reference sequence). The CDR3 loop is CASSRGQGINEKLFF. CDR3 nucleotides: TGTGCCAGCAGCCGGGGACAGGGAATAAATGAAAAACTGTTTTTT.

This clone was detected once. The CDR3 nucleotides read TGTGCCAGCAGTCCCCCGAGGGGCTATGGCTACACCTTC. Amino acids: CASSPPRGYGYTF. This chain uses TRBV28 with TRBJ1-2; D perhaps matches TRBD1 (5 bases). V was trimmed by 5 bases and J by 4 bases, leaving 11 bases between them. There are 13 residues in the CDR3. Germline CDR1 MDHEN, CDR2 SYDVKM.

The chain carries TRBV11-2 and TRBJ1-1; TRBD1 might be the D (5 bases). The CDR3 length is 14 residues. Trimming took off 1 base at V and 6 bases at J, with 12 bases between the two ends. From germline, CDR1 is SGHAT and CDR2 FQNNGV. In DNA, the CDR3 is TGTGCCAGCAGCTTAGGGCAGGGACCCCCTGAAGCTTTCTTT. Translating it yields CASSLGQGPPEAFF.

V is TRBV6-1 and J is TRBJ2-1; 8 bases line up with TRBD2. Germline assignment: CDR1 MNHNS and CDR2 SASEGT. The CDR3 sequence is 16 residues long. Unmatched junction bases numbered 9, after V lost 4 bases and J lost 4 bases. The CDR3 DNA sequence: TGTGCCAGCAGTGCTTTAGCGGGAACCCCATACAATGAGCAGTTCTTC. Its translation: CASSALAGTPYNEQFF.

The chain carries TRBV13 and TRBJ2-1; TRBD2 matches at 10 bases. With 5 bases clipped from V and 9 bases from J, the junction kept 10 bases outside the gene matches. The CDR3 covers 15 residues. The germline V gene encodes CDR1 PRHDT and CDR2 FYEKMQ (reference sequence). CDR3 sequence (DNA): TGTGCCAGCAGCCGGAGCGGGAGGGCTAGCGGTGAGCAGTTCTTC. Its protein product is CASSRSGRASGEQFF.

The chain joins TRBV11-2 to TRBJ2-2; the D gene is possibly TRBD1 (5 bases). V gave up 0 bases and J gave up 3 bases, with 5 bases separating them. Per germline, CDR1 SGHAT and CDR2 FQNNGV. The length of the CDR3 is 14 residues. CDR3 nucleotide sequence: TGTGCCAGCAGCTTAGACAGGGACACCGGGGAGCTGTTTTTT. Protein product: CASSLDRDTGELFF.

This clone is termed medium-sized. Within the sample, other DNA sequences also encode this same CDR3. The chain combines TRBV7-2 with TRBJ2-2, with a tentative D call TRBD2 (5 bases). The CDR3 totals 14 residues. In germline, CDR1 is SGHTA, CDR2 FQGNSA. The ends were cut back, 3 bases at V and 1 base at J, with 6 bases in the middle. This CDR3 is CASSLDWNTGELFF. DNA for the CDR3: TGTGCCAGCAGCTTGGACTGGAACACCGGGGAGCTGTTTTTT.

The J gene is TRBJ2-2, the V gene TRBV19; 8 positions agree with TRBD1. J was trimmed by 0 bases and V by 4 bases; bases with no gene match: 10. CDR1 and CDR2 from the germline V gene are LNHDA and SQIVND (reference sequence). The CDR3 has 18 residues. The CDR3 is CASSRRTGLVTNTGELFF. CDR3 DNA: TGTGCCAGTAGTAGGAGGACAGGGTTAGTGACGAACACCGGGGAGCTGTTTTTT.

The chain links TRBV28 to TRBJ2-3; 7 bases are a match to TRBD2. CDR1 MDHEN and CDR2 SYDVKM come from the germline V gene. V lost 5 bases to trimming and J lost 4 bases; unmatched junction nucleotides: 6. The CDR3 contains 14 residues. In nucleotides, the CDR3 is TGTGCCAGCAGTCCTTGGGGGAGGGCAGATACGCAGTATTTT. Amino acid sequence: CASSPWGRADTQYF.

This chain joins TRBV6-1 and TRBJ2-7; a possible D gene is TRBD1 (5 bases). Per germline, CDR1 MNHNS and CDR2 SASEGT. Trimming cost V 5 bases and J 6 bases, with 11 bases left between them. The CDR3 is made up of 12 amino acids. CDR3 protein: CASSSHRGEQYF. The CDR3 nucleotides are TGTGCCAGCAGTTCCCATAGGGGCGAGCAGTACTTC.

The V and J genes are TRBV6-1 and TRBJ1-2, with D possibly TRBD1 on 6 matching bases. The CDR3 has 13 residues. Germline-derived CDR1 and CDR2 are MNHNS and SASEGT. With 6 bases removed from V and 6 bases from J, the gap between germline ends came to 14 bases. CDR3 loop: CASSADRRDGYTF. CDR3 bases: TGTGCCAGCAGCGCCGACAGGAGGGATGGCTACACCTTC.

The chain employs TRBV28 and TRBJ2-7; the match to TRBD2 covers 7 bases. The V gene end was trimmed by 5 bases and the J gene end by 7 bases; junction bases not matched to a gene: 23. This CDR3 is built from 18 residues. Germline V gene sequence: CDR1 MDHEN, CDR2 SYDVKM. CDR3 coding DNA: TGTGCCAGCAGTACCTTGGGACTAACCGACAAGGGCGCGGGGGAGCAGTACTTC. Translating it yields CASSTLGLTDKGAGEQYF. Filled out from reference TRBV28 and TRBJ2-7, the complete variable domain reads DVKVTQSSRYLVKRTGEKVFLECVQDMDHENMFWYRQDPGLGLRLIYFSYDVKMKEKGDIPEGYSVSREKKERFSLILESASTNQTSMYLCASSTLGLTDKGAGEQYFGPGTRLTVT.